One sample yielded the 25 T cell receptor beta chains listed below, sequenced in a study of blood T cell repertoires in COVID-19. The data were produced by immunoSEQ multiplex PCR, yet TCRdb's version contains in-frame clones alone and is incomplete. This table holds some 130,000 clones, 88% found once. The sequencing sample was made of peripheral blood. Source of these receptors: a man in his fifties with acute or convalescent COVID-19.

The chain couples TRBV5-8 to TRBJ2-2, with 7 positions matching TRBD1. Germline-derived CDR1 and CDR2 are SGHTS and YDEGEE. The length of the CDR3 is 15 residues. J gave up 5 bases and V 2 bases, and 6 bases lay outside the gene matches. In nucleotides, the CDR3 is TGTGCCAGCAGCTTCGGGACAGACTATACCGGGGAGCTGTTTTTT. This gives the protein CASSFGTDYTGELFF. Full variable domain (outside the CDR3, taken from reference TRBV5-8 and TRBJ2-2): EAGVTQSPTHLIKTRGQQATLRCSPISGHTSVYWYQQALGLGLQFLLWYDEGEERNRGNFPPRFSGRQFPNYSSELNVNALELEDSALYLCASSFGTDYTGELFFGEGSRLTVL.

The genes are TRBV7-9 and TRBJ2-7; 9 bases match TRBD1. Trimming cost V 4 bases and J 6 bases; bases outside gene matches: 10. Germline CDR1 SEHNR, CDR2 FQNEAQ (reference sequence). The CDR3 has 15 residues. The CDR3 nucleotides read TGTGCCAGCAGCTCAACATGGGACAGGGTTCGCGAGCAGTACTTC. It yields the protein CASSSTWDRVREQYF.

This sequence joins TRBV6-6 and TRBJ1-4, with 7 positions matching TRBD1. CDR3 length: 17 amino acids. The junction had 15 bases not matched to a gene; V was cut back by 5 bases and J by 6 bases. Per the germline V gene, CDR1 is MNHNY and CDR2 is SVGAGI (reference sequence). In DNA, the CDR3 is TGTGCCAGCAGTCAAACCCGGTTACAGGGGATACATGAAAAACTGTTTTTT. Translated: CASSQTRLQGIHEKLFF.

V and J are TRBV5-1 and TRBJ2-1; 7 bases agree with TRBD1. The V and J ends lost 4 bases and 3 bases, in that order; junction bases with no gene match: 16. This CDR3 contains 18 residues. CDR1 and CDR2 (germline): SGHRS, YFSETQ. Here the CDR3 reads CASSPRPPGQSIYNEQFF. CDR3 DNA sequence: TGCGCCAGCAGCCCCCGCCCCCCGGGACAGAGTATCTACAATGAGCAGTTCTTC.

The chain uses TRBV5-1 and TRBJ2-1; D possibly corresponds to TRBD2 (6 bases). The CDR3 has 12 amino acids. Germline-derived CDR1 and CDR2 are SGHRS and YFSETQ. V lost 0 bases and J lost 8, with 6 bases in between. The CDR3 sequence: CASSLAGDEQFF. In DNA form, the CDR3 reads TGCGCCAGCAGCTTGGCGGGGGATGAGCAGTTCTTC.

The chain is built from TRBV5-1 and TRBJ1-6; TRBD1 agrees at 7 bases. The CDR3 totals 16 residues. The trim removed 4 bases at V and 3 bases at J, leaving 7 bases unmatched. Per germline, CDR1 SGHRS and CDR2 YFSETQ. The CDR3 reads CASSILTGYYNSPLHF. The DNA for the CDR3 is TGCGCCAGCAGCATACTGACAGGGTACTATAATTCACCCCTCCACTTT.

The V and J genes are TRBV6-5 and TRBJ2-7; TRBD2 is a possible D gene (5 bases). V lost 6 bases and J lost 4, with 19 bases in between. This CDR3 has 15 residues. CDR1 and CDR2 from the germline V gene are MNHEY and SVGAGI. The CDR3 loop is CASSEGGFGPYEQYF. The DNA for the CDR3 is TGTGCCAGCAGCGAGGGCGGATTTGGACCATACGAGCAGTACTTC.

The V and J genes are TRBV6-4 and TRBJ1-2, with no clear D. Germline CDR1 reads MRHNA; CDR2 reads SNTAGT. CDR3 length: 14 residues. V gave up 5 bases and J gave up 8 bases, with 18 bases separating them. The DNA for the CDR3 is TGTGCCAGCAGTCTCTGGGCCGACGTCGGCGGCTACACCTTC. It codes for CASSLWADVGGYTF.

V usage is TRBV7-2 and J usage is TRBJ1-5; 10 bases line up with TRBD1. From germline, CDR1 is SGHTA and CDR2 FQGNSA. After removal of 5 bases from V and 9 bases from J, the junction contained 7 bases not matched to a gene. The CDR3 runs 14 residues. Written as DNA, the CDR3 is TGTGCCAGCAGCCGGGACAGGGGAAATGCGCCCCAGCATTTT. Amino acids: CASSRDRGNAPQHF.

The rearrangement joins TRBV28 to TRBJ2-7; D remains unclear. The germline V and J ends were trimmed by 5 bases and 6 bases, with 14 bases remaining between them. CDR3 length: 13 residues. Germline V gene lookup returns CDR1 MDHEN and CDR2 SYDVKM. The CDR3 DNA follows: TGTGCCAGCAGTAAGCACTCGACATCCGAGCAGTACTTC. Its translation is CASSKHSTSEQYF.

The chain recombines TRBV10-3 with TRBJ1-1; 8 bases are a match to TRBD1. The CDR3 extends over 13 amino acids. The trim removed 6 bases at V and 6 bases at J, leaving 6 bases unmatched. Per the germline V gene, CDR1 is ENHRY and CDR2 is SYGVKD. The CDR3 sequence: CAIRTGELAEAFF. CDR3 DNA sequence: TGTGCCATCAGGACAGGGGAGCTCGCTGAAGCTTTCTTT.

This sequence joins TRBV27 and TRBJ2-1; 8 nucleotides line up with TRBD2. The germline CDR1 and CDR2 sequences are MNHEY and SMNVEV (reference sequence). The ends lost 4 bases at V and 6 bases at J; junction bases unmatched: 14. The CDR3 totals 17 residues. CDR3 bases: TGTGCCAGCAGTTCCTTGTCAGTTGGACTAGCTGGCAATGAGCAGTTCTTC. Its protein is CASSSLSVGLAGNEQFF.

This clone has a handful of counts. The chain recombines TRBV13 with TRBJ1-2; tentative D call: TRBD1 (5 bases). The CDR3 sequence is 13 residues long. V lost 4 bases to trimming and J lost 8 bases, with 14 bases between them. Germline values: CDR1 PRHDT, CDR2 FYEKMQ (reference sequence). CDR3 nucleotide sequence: TGTGCCAGCAGCTCCGACCCGGGGGGGGGCTACACCTTC. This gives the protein CASSSDPGGGYTF.

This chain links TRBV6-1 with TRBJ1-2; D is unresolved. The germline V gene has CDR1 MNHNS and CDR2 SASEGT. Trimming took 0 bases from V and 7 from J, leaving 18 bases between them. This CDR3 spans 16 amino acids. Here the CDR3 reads CASSEAGRALVSGYTF. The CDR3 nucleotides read TGTGCCAGCAGTGAAGCAGGGAGAGCCCTAGTGAGTGGCTACACCTTC.

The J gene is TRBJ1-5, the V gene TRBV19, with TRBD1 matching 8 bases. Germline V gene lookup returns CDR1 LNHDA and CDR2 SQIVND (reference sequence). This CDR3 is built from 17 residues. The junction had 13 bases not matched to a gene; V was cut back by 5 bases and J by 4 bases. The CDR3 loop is CASSSRTGQSGNQPQHF. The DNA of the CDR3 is TGTGCCAGTAGTTCCCGGACAGGGCAATCGGGGAATCAGCCCCAGCATTTT.

This CDR3 reads CASSSARGFTNEQFF. The DNA of the CDR3 is TGTGCCAGCAGCTCAGCCCGGGGGTTTACCAATGAGCAGTTCTTC. This chain links TRBV11-3 with TRBJ2-1; TRBD2 is a possible D gene (6 bases). The CDR3 covers 15 residues. V gave up 4 bases and J gave up 6 bases, with 16 bases separating them. In germline, CDR1 is SGHNT, CDR2 YENEEA.

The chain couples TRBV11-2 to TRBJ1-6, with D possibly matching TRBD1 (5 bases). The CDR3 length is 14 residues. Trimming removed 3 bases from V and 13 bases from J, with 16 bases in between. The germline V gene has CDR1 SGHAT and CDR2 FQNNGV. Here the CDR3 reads CASSLKQDASPLHF. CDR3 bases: TGTGCCAGCAGCTTGAAACAGGACGCTTCTCCCCTCCACTTT.

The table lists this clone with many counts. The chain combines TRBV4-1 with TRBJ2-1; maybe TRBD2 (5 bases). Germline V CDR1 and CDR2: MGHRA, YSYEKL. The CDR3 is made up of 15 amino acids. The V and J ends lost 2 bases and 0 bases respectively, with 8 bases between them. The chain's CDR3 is CASSQTTSSYNEQFF. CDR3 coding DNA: TGCGCCAGCAGCCAAACCACTAGCTCCTACAATGAGCAGTTCTTC.

DNA for the CDR3: TGTGCCACCTCTTACAGGGCCTTCTCTGGAAACACCATATATTTT. It translates to CATSYRAFSGNTIYF. This chain links TRBV2 with TRBJ1-3; D possibly corresponds to TRBD1 (6 bases). Deletions cut 10 bases from V and 0 bases from J, with 16 bases between. CDR1 is SNHLY, CDR2 FYNNEI, per germline. This CDR3 is built from 15 residues.

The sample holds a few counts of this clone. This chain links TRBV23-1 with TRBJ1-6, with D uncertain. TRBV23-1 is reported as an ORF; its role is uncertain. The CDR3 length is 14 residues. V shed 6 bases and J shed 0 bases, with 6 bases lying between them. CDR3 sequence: CASRPSSYNSPLHF. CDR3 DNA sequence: TGCGCCAGCAGACCGAGCTCCTATAATTCACCCCTCCACTTT.

The CDR3 sequence is CASSRAGTAMSLGYTF. Written as DNA, the CDR3 is TGTGCCAGCAGCCGGGCCGGGACAGCAATGTCTCTGGGCTACACCTTC. V is TRBV3-1 (or the pseudogene TRBV3-2) and J is TRBJ1-2; TRBD1 matches at 7 bases. Looked up from germline, CDR1 is LGHDT and CDR2 is YNNKEL (reference sequence). After removal of 4 bases from V and 8 bases from J, the junction contained 16 bases not matched to a gene. This CDR3 comprises 16 residues.

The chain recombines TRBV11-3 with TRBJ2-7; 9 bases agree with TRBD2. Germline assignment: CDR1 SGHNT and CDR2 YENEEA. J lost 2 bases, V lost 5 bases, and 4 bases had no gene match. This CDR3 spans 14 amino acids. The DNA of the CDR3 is TGTGCCAGCAGCGCGCGGGGGGGGACCTACGAGCAGTACTTC. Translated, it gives CASSARGGTYEQYF.

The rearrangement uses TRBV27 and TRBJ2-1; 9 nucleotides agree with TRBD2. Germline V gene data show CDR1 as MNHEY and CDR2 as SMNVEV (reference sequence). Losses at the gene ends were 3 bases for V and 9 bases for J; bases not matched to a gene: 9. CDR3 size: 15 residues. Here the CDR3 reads CASSFKASGVLEQFF. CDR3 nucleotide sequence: TGTGCCAGCAGTTTCAAGGCTAGCGGGGTCCTTGAGCAGTTCTTC.

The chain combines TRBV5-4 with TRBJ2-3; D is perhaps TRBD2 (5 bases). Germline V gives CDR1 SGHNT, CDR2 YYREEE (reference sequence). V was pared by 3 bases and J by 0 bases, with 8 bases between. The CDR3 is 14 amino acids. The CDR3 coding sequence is TGTGCCAGCAGCTCCCGGACTAGCACAGATACGCAGTATTTT. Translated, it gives CASSSRTSTDTQYF. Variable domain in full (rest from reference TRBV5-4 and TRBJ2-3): ETGVTQSPTHLIKTRGQQVTLRCSSQSGHNTVSWYQQALGQGPQFIFQYYREEENGRGNFPPRFSGLQFPNYSSELNVNALELDDSALYLCASSSRTSTDTQYFGPGTRLTVL.

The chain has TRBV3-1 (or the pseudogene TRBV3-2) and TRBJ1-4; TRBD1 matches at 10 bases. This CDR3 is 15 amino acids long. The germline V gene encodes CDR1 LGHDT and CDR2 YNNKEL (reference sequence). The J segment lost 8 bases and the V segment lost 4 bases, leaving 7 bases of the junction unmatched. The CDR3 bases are TGTGCCAGCAGCCTACAGGGACAGGGGAACGAAAAACTGTTTTTT. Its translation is CASSLQGQGNEKLFF.